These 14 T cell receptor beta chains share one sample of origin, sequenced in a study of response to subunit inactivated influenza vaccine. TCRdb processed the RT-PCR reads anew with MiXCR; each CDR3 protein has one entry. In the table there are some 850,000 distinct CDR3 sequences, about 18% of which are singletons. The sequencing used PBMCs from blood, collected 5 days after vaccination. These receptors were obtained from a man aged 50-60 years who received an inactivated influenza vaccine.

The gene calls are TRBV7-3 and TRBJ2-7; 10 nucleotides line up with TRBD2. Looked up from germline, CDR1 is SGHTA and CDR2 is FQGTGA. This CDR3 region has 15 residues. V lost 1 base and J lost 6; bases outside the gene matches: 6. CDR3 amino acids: CASSLNSAGGLEQYF. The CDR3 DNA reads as TGTGCCAGCAGCTTAAATTCAGCGGGAGGGCTCGAGCAGTACTTC.

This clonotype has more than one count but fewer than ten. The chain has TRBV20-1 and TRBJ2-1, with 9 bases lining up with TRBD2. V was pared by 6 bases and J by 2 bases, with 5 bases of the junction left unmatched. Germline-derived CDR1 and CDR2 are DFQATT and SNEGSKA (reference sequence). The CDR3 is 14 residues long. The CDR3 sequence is CSAGGGRAYNEQFF. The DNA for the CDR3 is TGCAGTGCAGGGGGCGGGAGGGCCTACAATGAGCAGTTCTTC.

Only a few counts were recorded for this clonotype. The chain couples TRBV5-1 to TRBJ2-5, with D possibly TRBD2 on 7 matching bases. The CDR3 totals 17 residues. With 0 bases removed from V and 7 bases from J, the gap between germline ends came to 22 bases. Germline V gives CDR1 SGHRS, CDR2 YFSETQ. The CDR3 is CASSLAIFGGPPGTQYF. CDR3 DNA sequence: TGCGCCAGCAGCTTGGCCATTTTCGGGGGGCCCCCAGGGACCCAGTACTTC.

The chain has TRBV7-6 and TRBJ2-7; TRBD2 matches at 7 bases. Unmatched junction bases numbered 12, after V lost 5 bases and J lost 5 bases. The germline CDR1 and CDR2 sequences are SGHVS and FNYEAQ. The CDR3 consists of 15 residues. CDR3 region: CASSLLGGKNDEQYF. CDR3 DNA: TGTGCCAGCAGCCTCCTCGGGGGGAAGAACGACGAGCAGTACTTC.

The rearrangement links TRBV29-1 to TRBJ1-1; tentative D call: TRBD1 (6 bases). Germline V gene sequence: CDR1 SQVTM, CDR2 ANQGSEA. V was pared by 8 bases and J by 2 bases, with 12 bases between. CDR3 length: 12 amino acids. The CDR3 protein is CSSGQLNTEAFF. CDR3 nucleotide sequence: TGCAGCTCTGGACAGCTAAACACTGAAGCTTTCTTT.

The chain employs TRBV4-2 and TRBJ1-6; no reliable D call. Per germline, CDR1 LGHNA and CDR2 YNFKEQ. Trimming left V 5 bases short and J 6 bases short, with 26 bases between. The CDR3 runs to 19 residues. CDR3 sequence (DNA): TGTGCCAGCAGCGAGACCGGAACGGCGTTCATCGCGGGTAATTCACCCCTCCACTTT. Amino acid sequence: CASSETGTAFIAGNSPLHF.

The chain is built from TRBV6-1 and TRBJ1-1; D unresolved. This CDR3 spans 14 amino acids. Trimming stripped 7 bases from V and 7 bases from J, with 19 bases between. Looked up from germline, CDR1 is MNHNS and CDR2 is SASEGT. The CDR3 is CASKREVPTLEAFF. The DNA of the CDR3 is TGTGCCAGCAAACGAGAAGTGCCAACCCTTGAAGCTTTCTTT.

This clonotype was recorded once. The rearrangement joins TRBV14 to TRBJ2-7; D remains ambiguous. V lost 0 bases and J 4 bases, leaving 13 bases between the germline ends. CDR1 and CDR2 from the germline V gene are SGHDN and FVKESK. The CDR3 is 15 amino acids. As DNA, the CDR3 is TGTGCCAGCAGCCAAGATGACACCCTGGCATACGAGCAGTACTTC. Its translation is CASSQDDTLAYEQYF.

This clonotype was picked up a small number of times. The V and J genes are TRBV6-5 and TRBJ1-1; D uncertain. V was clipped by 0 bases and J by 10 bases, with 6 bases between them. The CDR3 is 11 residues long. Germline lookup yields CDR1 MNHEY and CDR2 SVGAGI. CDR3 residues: CASSYSKIAFF. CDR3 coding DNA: TGTGCCAGCAGTTACTCGAAGATAGCTTTCTTT.

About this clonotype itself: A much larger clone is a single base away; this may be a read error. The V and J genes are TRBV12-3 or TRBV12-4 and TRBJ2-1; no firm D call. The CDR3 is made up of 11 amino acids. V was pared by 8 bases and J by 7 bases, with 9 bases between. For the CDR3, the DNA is TGTGCCAGCGGTCCCAGTAATGAGCAGTTCTTC. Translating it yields CASGPSNEQFF.

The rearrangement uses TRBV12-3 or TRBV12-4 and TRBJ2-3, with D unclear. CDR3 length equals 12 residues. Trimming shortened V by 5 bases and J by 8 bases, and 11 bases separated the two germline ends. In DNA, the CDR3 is TGTGCCAGCAGTCCCCGGGTTGGTACGCAGTATTTT. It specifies CASSPRVGTQYF.

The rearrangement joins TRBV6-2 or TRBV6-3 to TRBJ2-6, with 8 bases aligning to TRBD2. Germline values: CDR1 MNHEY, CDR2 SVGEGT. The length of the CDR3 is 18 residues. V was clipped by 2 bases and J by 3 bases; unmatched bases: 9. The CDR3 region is CASSYPTGGRFGANVLTF. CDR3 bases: TGTGCCAGCAGTTACCCTACGGGAGGGCGTTTTGGGGCCAACGTCCTGACTTTC.

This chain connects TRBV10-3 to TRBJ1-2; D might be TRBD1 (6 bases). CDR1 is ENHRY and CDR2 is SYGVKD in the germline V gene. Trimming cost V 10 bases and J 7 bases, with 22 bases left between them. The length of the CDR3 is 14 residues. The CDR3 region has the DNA TGTGCCAGCTCACCGGGACACCAGACCCTTGGCTACACCTTC. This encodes CASSPGHQTLGYTF.

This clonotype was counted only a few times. The CDR3 region is CASSLGQGSSYNEQFF. CDR3 in DNA: TGTGCCAGCAGCTTGGGACAGGGCAGCTCCTACAATGAGCAGTTCTTC. The V gene is TRBV5-6, the J gene TRBJ2-1; TRBD1 agrees at 7 bases. This CDR3 is built from 16 residues. CDR1 SGHDT and CDR2 YYEEEE come from the germline V gene. V shed 0 bases and J 0 bases; nucleotides not matched to a gene: 3.